These T cell receptor beta chains were read from a single sample in a study of T cells in localized non-small cell lung cancer. TCRdb keeps only in-frame clones here, not all; method: immunoSEQ multiplex PCR. This repertoire shows approximately 1,100 clones, less than 25% found once; its top ten account for around 28%. The sample consisted of normal lung tissue next to the tumor, taken before any cancer treatment. All receptors come from a male donor at least 60 years old with stage I lung adenocarcinoma. Each CDR3 is given with its conserved first and last residue. D genes are given only for firm matches. The size field is filled for only some rows; it gives once, few, many or a size class.

d_gene	abundance	j_gene	v_gene	CDR3aa	CDR3nt
.	.	TRBJ2-7	TRBV10-2	CASRKGVADYEQYF	TGCGCCAGCAGGAAGGGGGTCGCGGACTACGAGCAGTACTTC
TRBD1	.	TRBJ1-1	TRBV29-1	CSVLSGGANTEAFF	TGCAGCGTTCTATCAGGGGGAGCGAACACTGAAGCTTTCTTT
.	.	TRBJ2-1	TRBV9	CASSEGVRINEQFF	TGTGCCAGCAGTGAAGGTGTGCGGATCAATGAGCAGTTCTTC
TRBD1	few	TRBJ1-1	TRBV28	CASRPYRGAFTEAFF	TGTGCCAGCAGACCCTACAGGGGAGCGTTCACTGAAGCTTTCTTT
TRBD1	medium-sized	TRBJ2-5	TRBV11-3	CASSLAFDRDRETQYF	TGTGCCAGCAGCTTGGCCTTTGACAGGGATCGAGAGACCCAGTACTTC
.	.	TRBJ2-7	TRBV23-1	CGPVPRQGYSYEQYF	TGCGGGCCCGTCCCTCGGCAGGGTTATTCTTACGAGCAGTACTTC
.	few	TRBJ1-2	TRBV28	CASSFPQGVGYTF	TGTGCCAGCAGTTTTCCCCAGGGAGTTGGCTACACCTTC
.	large	TRBJ2-7	TRBV6-8	CASSYPSPGYGHEQYF	TGTGCCAGCAGTTACCCCTCACCGGGGTACGGGCACGAGCAGTACTTC
TRBD1	few	TRBJ2-6	TRBV29-1	CSVSRGRGANVLTF	TGCAGCGTTAGCAGGGGGCGAGGGGCCAACGTCCTGACTTTC
TRBD1	.	TRBJ1-2	TRBV7-2	CASSPHRGLGYTF	TGTGCCAGCAGCCCTCACAGGGGGCTAGGCTACACCTTC
.	.	TRBJ2-5	TRBV5-1	CASRPDLNQETQYF	TGCGCCAGCAGACCGGACTTGAACCAAGAGACCCAGTACTTC
TRBD2	.	TRBJ2-1	TRBV11-3	CASSPGTSGSYNEQFF	TGTGCCAGCAGCCCTGGGACTAGCGGGAGTTACAATGAGCAGTTCTTC
.	.	TRBJ2-3	TRBV9	CASSKGLGTDTQYF	TGTGCCAGCAGCAAGGGGTTGGGCACAGATACGCAGTATTTT
.	.	TRBJ1-5	TRBV6-8	CASSDGSGFNQPQHF	TGTGCCAGCAGTGACGGGTCGGGTTTCAATCAGCCCCAGCATTTT
.	.	TRBJ1-1	TRBV9	CAVPDTGGDGGAEAFF	TGTGCCGTCCCGGACACTGGGGGAGACGGGGGCGCTGAAGCTTTCTTT
TRBD1	.	TRBJ1-4	TRBV5-1	CASSYQGDNEKLFF	TGCGCCAGCAGCTACCAGGGGGACAATGAAAAACTGTTTTTT
TRBD2	.	TRBJ2-1	TRBV6-8	CASSLRLAGAGNEQFF	TGTGCCAGCAGTTTGAGACTAGCGGGAGCAGGAAATGAGCAGTTCTTC
.	few	TRBJ1-5	TRBV11-3	CASSLGGHSNQPQHF	TGTGCCAGCAGCCTTGGGGGGCACAGCAATCAGCCCCAGCATTTT
.	.	TRBJ2-5	TRBV28	CASILSSGAKVIGGETQYF	TGTGCCAGCATCTTAAGCTCGGGCGCCAAAGTCATCGGCGGAGAGACCCAGTACTTC
.	large	TRBJ1-3	TRBV9	CASSTDGSVRNTIYF	TGTGCCAGCAGCACCGATGGATCGGTCAGAAACACCATATATTTT
.	few	TRBJ1-1	TRBV9	CASSVDGRGAFF	TGTGCCAGCAGTGTGGACGGCCGGGGGGCTTTCTTT
.	.	TRBJ2-1	TRBV1	CASSLRLAGGTYNEQFF	TGCGCCAGCAGCCTCCGACTAGCGGGAGGCACGTACAATGAGCAGTTCTTC
TRBD1	.	TRBJ1-1	TRBV29-1	CSVVRQTGATEAFF	TGCAGCGTTGTCAGACAAACAGGGGCCACTGAAGCTTTCTTT
.	medium-sized	TRBJ1-1	TRBV9	CASSVDMREQGKLFF	TGTGCCAGCAGCGTAGATATGCGGGAACAGGGTAAGCTTTTCTTT
.	hyperexpanded	TRBJ1-1	TRBV6-8	CASRGSMNTEAFF	TGTGCCAGCAGGGGTTCCATGAACACTGAAGCTTTCTTT
.	few	TRBJ1-1	TRBV14	CASSRTANTEAFF	TGTGCCAGCAGCCGGACAGCTAACACTGAAGCTTTCTTT
.	.	TRBJ1-5	TRBV18	CASSPLPGSNQPQHF	TGTGCCAGCTCACCCCTGCCCGGTAGCAATCAGCCCCAGCATTTT
.	.	TRBJ1-1	TRBV5-1	CASSSGTGNTEAFF	TGCGCCAGCAGCTCAGGGACGGGGAACACTGAAGCTTTCTTT
.	medium-sized	TRBJ1-1	TRBV9	CASSVMDSTEAFF	TGTGCCAGCAGCGTGATGGATAGCACTGAAGCTTTCTTT
.	.	TRBJ2-7	TRBV11-3	CASSLSGHFGEQYF	TGTGCCAGCAGCTTGTCAGGCCACTTTGGCGAGCAGTACTTC
.	.	TRBJ1-3	TRBV11-3	CASSPGGPSGNTIYF	TGTGCCAGCAGCCCGGGGGGACCAAGTGGAAACACCATATATTTT
TRBD1	.	TRBJ2-5	TRBV14	CASSPRDSLYQETQYF	TGTGCCAGCAGCCCCCGGGACAGCTTATACCAAGAGACCCAGTACTTC
.	.	TRBJ2-7	TRBV11-3	CASSPRAYSYEQYF	TGTGCCAGCAGCCCGAGGGCCTATTCCTACGAGCAGTACTTC
TRBD2	once	TRBJ2-2	TRBV5-1	CASSFSSGGNTGELFF	TGCGCCAGCAGCTTCTCTAGCGGGGGGAACACCGGGGAGCTGTTTTTT
TRBD2	few	TRBJ2-1	TRBV18	CASSPTRTSGNGLNEQFF	TGTGCCAGCTCACCGACCCGGACTAGCGGGAACGGACTTAATGAGCAGTTCTTC
.	few	TRBJ1-2	TRBV15	CATSRDSQGSYGYTF	TGTGCCACCAGCAGAGATTCTCAGGGTAGCTATGGCTACACCTTC
TRBD1	.	TRBJ1-2	TRBV30	CAWGNRGANYGYTF	TGTGCCTGGGGGAACAGGGGAGCTAACTATGGCTACACCTTC
TRBD1	few	TRBJ1-4	TRBV15	CATSNDRVNEKLFF	TGTGCCACCAGCAACGACAGGGTAAATGAAAAACTGTTTTTT
.	.	TRBJ2-1	TRBV11-3	CASSLEGRSNEQFF	TGTGCCAGCAGCTTGGAGGGAAGGAGTAATGAGCAGTTCTTC
.	.	TRBJ1-5	TRBV2	CASSSGGGKGQPQHF	TGTGCCAGCAGCTCTGGGGGGGGCAAGGGACAGCCCCAGCATTTT
TRBD2	.	TRBJ2-5	TRBV9	CASQRGGQETQYF	TGTGCCAGCCAACGCGGGGGACAAGAGACCCAGTACTTC
.	.	TRBJ2-3	TRBV11-3	CASSSLRISRDTQYF	TGTGCCAGCAGCTCGCTTAGGATTTCTAGGGATACGCAGTATTTT
TRBD2	.	TRBJ2-1	TRBV19	CASTGREADSYNEQFF	TGTGCCAGTACGGGGCGGGAGGCCGACTCCTACAATGAGCAGTTCTTC
TRBD1	.	TRBJ2-7	TRBV14	CASRAGQGAYEQYF	TGTGCCAGTAGAGCGGGACAGGGGGCTTACGAGCAGTACTTC
TRBD2	large	TRBJ2-1	TRBV30	CAWSKREYRNEQFF	TGTGCCTGGAGTAAGCGGGAGTATCGTAATGAGCAGTTCTTC
TRBD2	medium-sized	TRBJ2-6	TRBV6-8	CASRERLAGVAGANVLTF	TGTGCCAGCAGAGAAAGACTAGCGGGAGTTGCTGGGGCCAACGTCCTGACTTTC
TRBD2	.	TRBJ2-1	TRBV7-2	CASSLAGSNEQFF	TGTGCCAGCAGCCTAGCGGGATCCAATGAGCAGTTCTTC
.	.	TRBJ2-2	TRBV9	CASSVSVQRWTGELFF	TGTGCCAGCAGCGTATCCGTACAGCGTTGGACCGGGGAGCTGTTTTTT